The 7 T cell receptor beta chains presented below share a single source sample, sequenced in a study of CD8 T cells in ankylosing spondylitis (dated by TCRdb to about 2017). The protocol used for the library was 5' RACE. Reads for this sample came from an Illumina HiSeq 2500. In TCRdb, the public reads were trimmed at Q25 with fastp and aligned with MiXCR, with productive beta chains retained. Here each entry gathers all rows of one CDR3 protein and keeps the most common genes and DNA. For this sample the table gives 250,000 or so distinct CDR3 sequences, of which approximately 20% were detected only once. Jointly, the top ten make up around 33% of the sample. The sequenced material came from blood, either unsorted or a sorted T cell fraction (not recorded which). The receptors were gathered from a male donor with ankylosing spondylitis or in good health (not recorded which).

J is TRBJ2-1 and V is TRBV12-3 or TRBV12-4, with 14 bases matching TRBD2. The CDR3 runs 16 residues. The junction had 11 bases not matched to a gene; V was cut back by 6 bases and J by 10 bases. In nucleotides, the CDR3 is TGTGCCAGCAGGCCAGCCGGGACTAGCGGGAGAGGAGAGCAGTTCTTC. Translating it yields CASRPAGTSGRGEQFF.

This clonotype was observed a handful of times. The gene calls are TRBV14 and TRBJ2-1; the D is unclear. V was shortened by 6 bases and J by 5 bases, with 20 bases between the two germline ends. CDR3 size: 16 residues. Looked up from germline, CDR1 is SGHDN and CDR2 is FVKESK. Here the CDR3 reads CASSHSAVLGHNEQFF. The DNA of the CDR3 is TGTGCCAGCAGTCACTCCGCGGTCCTCGGCCACAATGAGCAGTTCTTC.

This clonotype occurred a few times. V and J are TRBV5-6 and TRBJ2-7, with 10 bases matching TRBD2. The trim removed 1 base at V and 4 bases at J, leaving 8 bases unmatched. The CDR3 is made up of 16 amino acids. Germline values: CDR1 SGHDT, CDR2 YYEEEE. The CDR3 region is CASSLTGLAREYEQYF. In nucleotides, the CDR3 is TGTGCCAGCAGCTTGACGGGACTAGCGAGGGAGTACGAGCAGTACTTC.

This clonotype has at least ten counts. CDR3 protein: CASSLQGSYEQYF. CDR3 nucleotides: TGTGCCAGCAGCTTACAGGGGAGCTACGAGCAGTACTTC. V usage is TRBV27 and J usage is TRBJ2-7, with TRBD1 matching over 7 bases. The junction had 5 bases not matched to a gene; V was cut back by 6 bases and J by 3 bases. This CDR3 spans 13 amino acids. Germline-derived CDR1 and CDR2 are MNHEY and SMNVEV (reference sequence).

The chain links TRBV27 to TRBJ2-7; TRBD2 might be the D (6 bases). The CDR3 sequence is 15 residues long. Germline-derived CDR1 and CDR2 are MNHEY and SMNVEV (reference sequence). V gave up 3 bases and J gave up 1 base, with 13 bases separating them. CDR3 loop: CASSLRGLESYEQYF. CDR3 sequence (DNA): TGTGCCAGCAGTTTGCGGGGTCTAGAATCCTACGAGCAGTACTTC.

This clonotype has more than one count but fewer than ten. This sequence joins TRBV4-1 and TRBJ1-5, with 9 bases aligning to TRBD1. J was trimmed by 7 bases and V by 0 bases; bases with no gene match: 7. Germline loops: CDR1 MGHRA, CDR2 YSYEKL. This CDR3 contains 16 residues. DNA for the CDR3: TGCGCCAGCAGCCAAGAGGGGACAGGGACAAGACAGCCCCAGCATTTT. Its translation is CASSQEGTGTRQPQHF.

The V and J genes are TRBV20-1 and TRBJ2-7; TRBD1 might be the D (6 bases). The CDR3 is made up of 15 amino acids. CDR1 and CDR2 (germline): DFQATT, SNEGSKA (reference sequence). V lost 3 bases to trimming and J lost 2 bases, with 17 bases between them. The CDR3 sequence is CSASVHPGAPYEQYF. The CDR3 DNA sequence: TGCAGTGCTAGTGTCCATCCAGGGGCCCCCTACGAGCAGTACTTC.